This TCR beta chain was obtained from a study of blood T cell repertoires in COVID-19. Profiling relied on immunoSEQ multiplex PCR, and the TCRdb table lists in-frame clones only, not all of them. The data contain roughly 230,000 clones, 90% of them singletons. Germline CDR1 and CDR2: SEHNR and FQNEAQ (reference sequence). This CDR3 contains 17 residues. V was pared by 5 bases and J by 0 bases, with 19 bases between. This receptor was identified in a woman aged 55-69 years with COVID-19, enrolled during active disease. The sequencing sample was made of peripheral blood. The chain is built from TRBV7-9 and TRBJ1-2, with a possible D match to TRBD1 (6 bases). The CDR3 nucleotides are TGTGCCAGCAGCCCTCCTGGACAGCTCCTAGCTAACTATGGCTACACCTTC. Encoded protein: CASSPPGQLLANYGYTF.